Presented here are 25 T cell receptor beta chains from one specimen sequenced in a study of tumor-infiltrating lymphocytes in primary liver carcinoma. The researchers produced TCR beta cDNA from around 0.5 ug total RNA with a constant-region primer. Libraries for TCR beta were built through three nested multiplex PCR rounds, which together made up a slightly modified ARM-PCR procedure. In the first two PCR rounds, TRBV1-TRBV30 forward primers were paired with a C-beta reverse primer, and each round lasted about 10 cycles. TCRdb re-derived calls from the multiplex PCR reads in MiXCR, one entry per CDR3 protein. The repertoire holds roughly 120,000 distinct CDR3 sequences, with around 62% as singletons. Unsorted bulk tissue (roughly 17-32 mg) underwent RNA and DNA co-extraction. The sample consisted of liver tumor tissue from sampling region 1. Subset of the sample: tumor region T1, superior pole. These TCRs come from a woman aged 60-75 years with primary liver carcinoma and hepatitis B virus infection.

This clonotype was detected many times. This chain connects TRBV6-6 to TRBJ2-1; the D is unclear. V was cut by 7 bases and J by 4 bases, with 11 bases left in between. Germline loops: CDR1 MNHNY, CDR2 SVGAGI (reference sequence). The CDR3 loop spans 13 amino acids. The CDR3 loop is CASINGNYNEQFF. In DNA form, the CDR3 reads TGTGCCAGCATAAACGGCAATTACAATGAGCAGTTCTTC.

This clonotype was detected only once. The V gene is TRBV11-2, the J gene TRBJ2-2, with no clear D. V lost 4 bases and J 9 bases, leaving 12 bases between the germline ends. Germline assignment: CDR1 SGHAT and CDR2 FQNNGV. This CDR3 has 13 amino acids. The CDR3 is CASSYGPLRELFF. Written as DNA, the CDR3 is TGTGCCAGCAGCTACGGTCCGCTCAGGGAGCTGTTTTTT.

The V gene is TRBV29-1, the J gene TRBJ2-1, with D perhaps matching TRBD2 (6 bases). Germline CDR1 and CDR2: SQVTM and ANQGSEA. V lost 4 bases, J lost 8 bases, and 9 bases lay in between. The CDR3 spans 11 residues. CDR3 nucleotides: TGCAGCGTTGCGGCTAGCGATGAGCAGTTCTTC. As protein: CSVAASDEQFF.

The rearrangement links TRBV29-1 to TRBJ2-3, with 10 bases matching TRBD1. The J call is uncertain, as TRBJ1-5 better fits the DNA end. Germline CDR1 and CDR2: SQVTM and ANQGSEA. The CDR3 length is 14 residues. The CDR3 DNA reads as TGCAGCGTCCTACCGGGACAGGGGACAGATACGCAGCATTTT. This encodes CSVLPGQGTDTQHF.

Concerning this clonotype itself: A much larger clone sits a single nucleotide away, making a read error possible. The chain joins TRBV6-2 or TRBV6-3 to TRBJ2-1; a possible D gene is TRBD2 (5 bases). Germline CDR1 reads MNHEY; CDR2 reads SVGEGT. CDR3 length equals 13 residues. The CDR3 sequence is CTSRTSSYNEQFF. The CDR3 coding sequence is TGTACCAGCAGAACTAGTTCCTACAATGAGCAGTTCTTC.

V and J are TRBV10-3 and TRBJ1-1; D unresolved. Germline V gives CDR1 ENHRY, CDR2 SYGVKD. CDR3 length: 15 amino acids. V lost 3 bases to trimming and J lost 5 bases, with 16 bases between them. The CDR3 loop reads CAISDSPGELTEAFF. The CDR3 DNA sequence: TGTGCCATCAGTGATTCCCCGGGTGAATTAACTGAAGCTTTCTTT.

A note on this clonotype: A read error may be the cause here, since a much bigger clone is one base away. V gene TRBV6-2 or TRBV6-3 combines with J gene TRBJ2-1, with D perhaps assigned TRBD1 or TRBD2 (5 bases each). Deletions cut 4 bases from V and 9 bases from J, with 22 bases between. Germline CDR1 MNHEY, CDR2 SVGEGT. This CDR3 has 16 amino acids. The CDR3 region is CASSSAEWEPRGEQFF. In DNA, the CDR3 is TGTGCCAGCAGTTCTGCCGAGTGGGAGCCAAGGGGTGAGCAGTTCTTC.

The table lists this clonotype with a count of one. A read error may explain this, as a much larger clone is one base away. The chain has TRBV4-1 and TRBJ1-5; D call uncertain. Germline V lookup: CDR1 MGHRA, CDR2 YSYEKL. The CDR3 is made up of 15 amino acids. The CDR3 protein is CASSQQDGRNQSQHF. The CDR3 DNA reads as TGCGCCAGCAGCCAGCAGGACGGACGCAATCAGTCCCAGCATTTT.

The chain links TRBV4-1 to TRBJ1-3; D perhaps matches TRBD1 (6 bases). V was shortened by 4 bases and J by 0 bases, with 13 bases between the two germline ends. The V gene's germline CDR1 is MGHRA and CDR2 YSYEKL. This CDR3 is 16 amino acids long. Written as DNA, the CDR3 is TGCGCCAGCAGCCTCATGGACAGCGGCTCTGGAAACACCATATATTTT. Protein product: CASSLMDSGSGNTIYF.

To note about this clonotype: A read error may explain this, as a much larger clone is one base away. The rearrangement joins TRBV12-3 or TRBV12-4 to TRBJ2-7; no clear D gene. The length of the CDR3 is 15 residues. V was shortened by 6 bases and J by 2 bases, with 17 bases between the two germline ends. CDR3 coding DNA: TGTGCCAGCAGCCCAACAGACGGATCCCCCTACGAGCAGTACTTC. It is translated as CASSPTDGSPYEQYF.

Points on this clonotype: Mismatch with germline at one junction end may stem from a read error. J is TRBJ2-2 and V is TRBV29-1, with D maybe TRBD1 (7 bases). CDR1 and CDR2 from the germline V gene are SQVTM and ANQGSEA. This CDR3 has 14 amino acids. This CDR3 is CNVVVRGVTGELFF. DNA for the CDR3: TGCAACGTTGTCGTCAGGGGGGTTACCGGGGAGCTGTTTTTT.

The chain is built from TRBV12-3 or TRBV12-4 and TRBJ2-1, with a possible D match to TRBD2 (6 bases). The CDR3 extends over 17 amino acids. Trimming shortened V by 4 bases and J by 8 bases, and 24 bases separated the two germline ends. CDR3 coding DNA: TGTGCCAGCAGTTCCCCCGTAGGGACGGGAGATGTCTATGAGCAGTTCTTC. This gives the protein CASSSPVGTGDVYEQFF.

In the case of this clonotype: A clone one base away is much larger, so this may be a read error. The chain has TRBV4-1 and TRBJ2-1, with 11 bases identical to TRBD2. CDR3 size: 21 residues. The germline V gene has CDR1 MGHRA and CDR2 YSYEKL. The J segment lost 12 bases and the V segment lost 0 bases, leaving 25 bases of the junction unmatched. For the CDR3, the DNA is TGCGCCAGCAGCCAAGAAGTACGCCGTAGCGGGAGGGACCCACGGGCTCCCGTGCAGTTCTTC. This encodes CASSQEVRRSGRDPRAPVQFF.

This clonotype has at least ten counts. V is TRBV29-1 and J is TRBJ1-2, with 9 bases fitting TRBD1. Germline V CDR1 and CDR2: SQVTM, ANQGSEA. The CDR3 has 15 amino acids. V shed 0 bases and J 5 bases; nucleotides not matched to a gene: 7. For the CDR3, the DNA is TGCAGCGTTGAAGATCCGAGGGACAGGGCTTATGGCTACACCTTC. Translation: CSVEDPRDRAYGYTF.

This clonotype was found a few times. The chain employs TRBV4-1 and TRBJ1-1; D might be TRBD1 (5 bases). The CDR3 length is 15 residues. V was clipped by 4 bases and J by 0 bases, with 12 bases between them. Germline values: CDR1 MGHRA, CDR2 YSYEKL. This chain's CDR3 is CASSLTTELNTEAFF. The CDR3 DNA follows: TGCGCCAGCAGCCTTACGACAGAATTGAACACTGAAGCTTTCTTT.

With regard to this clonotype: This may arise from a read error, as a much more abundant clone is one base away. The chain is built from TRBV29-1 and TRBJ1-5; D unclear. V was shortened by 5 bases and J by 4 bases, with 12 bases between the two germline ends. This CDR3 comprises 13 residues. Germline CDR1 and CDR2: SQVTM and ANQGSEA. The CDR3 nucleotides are TGCAGCGTTACATTAGCCCCGAATCAGCCCCAGCATTTT. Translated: CSVTLAPNQPQHF.

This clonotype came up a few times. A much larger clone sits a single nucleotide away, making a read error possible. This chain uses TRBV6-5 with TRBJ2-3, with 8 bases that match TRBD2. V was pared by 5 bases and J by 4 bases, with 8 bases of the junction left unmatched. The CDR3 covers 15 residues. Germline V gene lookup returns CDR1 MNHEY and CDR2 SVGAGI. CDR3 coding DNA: TGTGCCAGCAGTCCACGGGCGGGAGGCGCAGATACGCAGTATTTT. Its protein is CASSPRAGGADTQYF.

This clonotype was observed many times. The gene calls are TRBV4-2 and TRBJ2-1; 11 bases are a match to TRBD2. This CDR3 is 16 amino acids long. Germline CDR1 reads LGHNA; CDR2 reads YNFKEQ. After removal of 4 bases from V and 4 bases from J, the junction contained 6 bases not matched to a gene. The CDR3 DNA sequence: TGTGCCAGCAGCCCTATAGCGGGGGGGGGGTACAATGAGCAGTTCTTC. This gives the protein CASSPIAGGGYNEQFF.

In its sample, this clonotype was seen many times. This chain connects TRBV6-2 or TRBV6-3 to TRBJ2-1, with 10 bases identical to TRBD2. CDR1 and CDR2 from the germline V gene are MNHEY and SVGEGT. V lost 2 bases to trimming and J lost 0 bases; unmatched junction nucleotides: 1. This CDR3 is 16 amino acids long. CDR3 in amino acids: CASSYPSGSSYNEQFF. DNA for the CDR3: TGTGCCAGCAGTTACCCTAGCGGGAGCTCCTACAATGAGCAGTTCTTC.

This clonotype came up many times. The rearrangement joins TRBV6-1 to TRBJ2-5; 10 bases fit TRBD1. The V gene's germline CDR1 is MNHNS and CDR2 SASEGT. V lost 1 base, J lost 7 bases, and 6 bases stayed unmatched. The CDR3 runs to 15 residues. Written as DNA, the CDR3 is TGTGCCAGCAGTGAAGTGACAGGGGGCGTAGGGACCCAGTACTTC. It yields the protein CASSEVTGGVGTQYF.

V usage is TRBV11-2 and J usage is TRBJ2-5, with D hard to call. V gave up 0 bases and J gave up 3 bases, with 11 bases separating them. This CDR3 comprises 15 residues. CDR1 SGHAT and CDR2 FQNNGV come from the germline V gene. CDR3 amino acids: CASSLEGRKEETQYF. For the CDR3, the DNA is TGTGCCAGCAGCTTAGAGGGAAGGAAGGAAGAGACCCAGTACTTC.

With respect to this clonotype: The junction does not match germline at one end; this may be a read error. The CDR3 coding sequence is TGTGGCAGCAGTTTCTCCGACAGGGTTCACTATGGCTACACCTTC. Its translation is CGSSFSDRVHYGYTF. The rearrangement joins TRBV28 to TRBJ1-2; 7 bases line up with TRBD1. Germline assignment: CDR1 MDHEN and CDR2 SYDVKM. CDR3 length: 15 residues.

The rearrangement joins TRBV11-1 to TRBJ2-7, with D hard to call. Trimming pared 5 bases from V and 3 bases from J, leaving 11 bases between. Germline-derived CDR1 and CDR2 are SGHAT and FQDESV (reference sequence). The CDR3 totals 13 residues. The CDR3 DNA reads TGTGCCAGCAGCATACTGGAAAACTACGAGCAGTACTTC. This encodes CASSILENYEQYF.

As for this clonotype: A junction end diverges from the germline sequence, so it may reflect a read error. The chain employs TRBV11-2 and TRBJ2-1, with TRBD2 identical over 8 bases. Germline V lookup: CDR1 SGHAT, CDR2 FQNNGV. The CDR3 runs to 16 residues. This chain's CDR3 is CTSSPRLAGTHNEQFF. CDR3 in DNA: TGTACCAGCAGCCCCCGATTAGCGGGAACCCACAATGAGCAGTTCTTC.

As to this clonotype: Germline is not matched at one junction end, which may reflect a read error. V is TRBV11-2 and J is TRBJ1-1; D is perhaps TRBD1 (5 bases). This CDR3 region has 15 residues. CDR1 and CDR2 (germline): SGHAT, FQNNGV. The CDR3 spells CASSLDPTVLTEAFF. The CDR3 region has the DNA TGTGCCAGTAGCTTAGACCCGACAGTGCTAACTGAAGCTTTCTTT.